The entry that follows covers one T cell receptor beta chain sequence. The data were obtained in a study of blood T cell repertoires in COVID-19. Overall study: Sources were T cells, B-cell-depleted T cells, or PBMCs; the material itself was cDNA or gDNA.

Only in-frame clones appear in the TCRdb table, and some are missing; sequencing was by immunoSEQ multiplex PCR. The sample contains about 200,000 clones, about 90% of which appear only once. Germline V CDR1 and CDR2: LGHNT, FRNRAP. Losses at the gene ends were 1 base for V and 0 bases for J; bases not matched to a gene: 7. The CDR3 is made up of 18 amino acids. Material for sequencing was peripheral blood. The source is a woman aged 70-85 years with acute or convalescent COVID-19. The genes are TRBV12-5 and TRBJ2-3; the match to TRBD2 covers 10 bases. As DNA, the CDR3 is TGTGCTAGTGGTTTGGCGCGGACTAGCGGAACTAGCACAGATACGCAGTATTTT. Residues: CASGLARTSGTSTDTQYF.